One sample yielded the 27 T cell receptor beta chains listed below, sequenced in a study of blood T cell repertoires in COVID-19. Clones were sequenced by immunoSEQ multiplex PCR, and TCRdb holds only the in-frame ones, with some missing. The sample has around 200,000 clones, about 86% seen once. Sample: PBMCs or T cells enriched from blood (not recorded which). These TCRs come from a woman aged 25 to 45 who had been exposed to COVID-19.

The V call is TRBV6-6, the J call TRBJ2-7; 8 positions agree with TRBD1. Trimming cost V 3 bases and J 1 base; bases outside gene matches: 5. The germline CDR1 and CDR2 sequences are MNHNY and SVGAGI (reference sequence). This CDR3 is 15 amino acids long. The CDR3 DNA reads TGTGCCAGCAGTTATTCCGGACAGGGATCCTACGAGCAGTACTTC. It codes for CASSYSGQGSYEQYF.

This rearrangement joins TRBV14 to TRBJ1-1; 7 nucleotides agree with TRBD1. V shed 0 bases, J shed 4 bases, and the junction held 2 bases outside the gene matches. Germline values: CDR1 SGHDN, CDR2 FVKESK. CDR3 size: 14 residues. The CDR3 nucleotides read TGTGCCAGCAGCCAAGACAGGGGGAGCACTGAAGCTTTCTTT. It codes for CASSQDRGSTEAFF.

The CDR3 nucleotides read TGTGCCAGCAGCTTATCCCCGAGAGTGAGTGTCGATGGCTACACCTTC. It yields the protein CASSLSPRVSVDGYTF. V and J are TRBV7-2 and TRBJ1-2; D ambiguous. V shed 2 bases and J shed 6 bases, with 19 bases lying between them. Germline CDR1 reads SGHTA; CDR2 reads FQGNSA. The CDR3 length is 16 residues.

The V and J genes are TRBV3-1 (or the pseudogene TRBV3-2) and TRBJ2-5; a possible D gene is TRBD1 (6 bases). CDR3 size: 18 residues. Germline V lookup: CDR1 LGHDT, CDR2 YNNKEL (reference sequence). Trimming pared 0 bases from V and 8 bases from J, leaving 25 bases between. CDR3 bases: TGTGCCAGCAGCCAAGAGAATCGGGCCGCAGGGGACGTAAGAACCCAGTACTTC. It translates to CASSQENRAAGDVRTQYF.

This CDR3 reads CASSGDRGRTNSPLHF. The DNA for the CDR3 is TGTGCCAGCAGTGGGGACAGGGGGCGAACCAATTCACCCCTCCACTTT. The V and J genes are TRBV6-1 and TRBJ1-6; 12 bases are a match to TRBD1. The CDR3 spans 16 residues. Per germline, CDR1 MNHNS and CDR2 SASEGT. V shed 4 bases and J 7 bases; nucleotides not matched to a gene: 5.

The V and J genes are TRBV3-1 (or the pseudogene TRBV3-2) and TRBJ1-2, with 7 bases matching TRBD1. CDR1 and CDR2 (germline): LGHDT, YNNKEL (reference sequence). The length of the CDR3 is 14 residues. J lost 1 base, V lost 4 bases, and 3 bases had no gene match. This chain's CDR3 is CASSRQGGNYGYTF. DNA of the CDR3: TGTGCCAGCAGCCGACAGGGAGGTAACTATGGCTACACCTTC.

The chain links TRBV27 to TRBJ1-5; maybe TRBD1 (6 bases). V was shortened by 0 bases and J by 13 bases, with 19 bases between the two germline ends. Per the germline V gene, CDR1 is MNHEY and CDR2 is SMNVEV (reference sequence). The CDR3 consists of 15 residues. CDR3 in amino acids: CASSLSSIQGQTQHF. In DNA form, the CDR3 reads TGTGCCAGCAGTTTATCTTCGATCCAGGGACAAACGCAGCATTTT.

The genes are TRBV6-5 and TRBJ1-5; 7 bases fit TRBD1. Trimming removed 6 bases from V and 3 bases from J; junction bases left unmatched: 5. This CDR3 is 14 amino acids long. Germline V gene lookup returns CDR1 MNHEY and CDR2 SVGAGI. The CDR3 bases are TGTGCCAGCAGCCTACAGGGGTCCAATCAGCCCCAGCATTTT. It is translated as CASSLQGSNQPQHF.

There are a few counts of this clone. This sequence joins TRBV28 and TRBJ1-4; D uncertain. The CDR3 is 15 amino acids. Deletions cut 2 bases from V and 0 bases from J, with 7 bases between. In germline, CDR1 is MDHEN, CDR2 SYDVKM. The CDR3 loop reads CASSLLGTTNEKLFF. The DNA for the CDR3 is TGTGCCAGCAGTTTACTTGGCACAACTAATGAAAAACTGTTTTTT.

The chain carries TRBV29-1 and TRBJ1-1, with unresolved D. Between the trimmed V and J ends, which lost 0 bases and 0 bases, there was a span of 5 bases. This CDR3 region has 13 residues. Looked up from germline, CDR1 is SQVTM and CDR2 is ANQGSEA. CDR3 sequence (DNA): TGCAGCGTTGAAGAAAACATGAACACTGAAGCTTTCTTT. This codes for CSVEENMNTEAFF. The complete variable domain, with remaining parts taken from reference TRBV29-1 and TRBJ1-1, reads SAVISQKPSRDICQRGTSLTIQCQVDSQVTMMFWYRQQPGQSLTLIATANQGSEATYESGFVIDKFPISRPNLTFSTLTVSNMSPEDSSIYLCSVEENMNTEAFFGQGTRLTVV.

This rearrangement joins TRBV6-1 to TRBJ1-2, with D possibly being TRBD1 (6 bases). CDR3 length: 15 amino acids. V shed 1 base and J shed 7 bases, with 16 bases lying between them. Looked up from germline, CDR1 is MNHNS and CDR2 is SASEGT. The DNA for the CDR3 is TGTGCCAGCAGTGAAGAACCCCAGGGGATGCGTGGCTACACCTTC. Its translation: CASSEEPQGMRGYTF.

This chain uses TRBV28 with TRBJ1-2, with no clear D. This CDR3 is 12 amino acids long. Trimming removed 6 bases at V and 8 bases at J, with 13 bases between. Germline CDR1 reads MDHEN; CDR2 reads SYDVKM. For the CDR3, the DNA is TGTGCCAGCAGCGTGAGTTCAAACGGCTACACCTTC. It encodes CASSVSSNGYTF.

The V and J genes are TRBV6-2 or TRBV6-3 and TRBJ2-7, with 9 bases lining up with TRBD1. CDR3 length: 13 residues. The germline V gene encodes CDR1 MNHEY and CDR2 SVGEGT. The V segment lost 4 bases and the J segment 4 bases; nucleotides outside the gene matches: 2. The CDR3 region is CASSSQGAYEQYF. Here the CDR3 DNA reads TGTGCCAGCAGTTCACAGGGGGCGTACGAGCAGTACTTC.

The V and J genes are TRBV24-1 and TRBJ2-2, with 9 bases lining up with TRBD1. V lost 0 bases to trimming and J lost 5 bases; unmatched junction nucleotides: 6. Germline V gene lookup returns CDR1 KGHDR and CDR2 SFDVKD. CDR3 length equals 17 residues. The CDR3 sequence is CATSDLQGQGGTGELFF. For the CDR3, the DNA is TGTGCCACCAGTGATTTGCAGGGACAGGGTGGAACCGGGGAGCTGTTTTTT.

The J gene is TRBJ2-2, the V gene TRBV5-1; tentative D call: TRBD1 (5 bases). The CDR3 covers 15 residues. Trimming cost V 5 bases and J 1 base, with 12 bases left between them. The germline V gene has CDR1 SGHRS and CDR2 YFSETQ. The CDR3 sequence: CASSSIRGNTGELFF. The CDR3 DNA is TGCGCCAGCAGTTCAATTAGGGGGAACACCGGGGAGCTGTTTTTT.

This clone appeared a few times. Other DNA sequences within the sample encode an identical CDR3. V is TRBV18 and J is TRBJ1-5; 11 nucleotides agree with TRBD1. The germline CDR1 and CDR2 sequences are KGHSH and LQKENI. V shed 3 bases and J 6 bases; nucleotides not matched to a gene: 1. The CDR3 spans 14 residues. CDR3 residues: CASSPGQGGQPQHF. Written as DNA, the CDR3 is TGTGCCAGCTCACCGGGACAGGGGGGTCAGCCCCAGCATTTT.

This rearrangement joins TRBV7-8 to TRBJ1-5, with 8 bases lining up with TRBD1. This CDR3 spans 14 amino acids. V was pared by 10 bases and J by 2 bases, with 7 bases of the junction left unmatched. Germline CDR1 and CDR2: SGHVS and FQNEAQ. The CDR3 sequence: CATQDRAGNQPQHF. DNA of the CDR3: TGTGCCACCCAGGACAGGGCTGGCAATCAGCCCCAGCATTTT.

The V gene is TRBV6-5, the J gene TRBJ2-2; 9 nucleotides line up with TRBD1. J was trimmed by 7 bases and V by 7 bases; bases with no gene match: 7. Germline loops: CDR1 MNHEY, CDR2 SVGAGI. The CDR3 sequence is 14 residues long. The CDR3 DNA reads as TGTGCCAGCACCCCGGGACAGGGACACGGGGAGCTGTTTTTT. It encodes CASTPGQGHGELFF.

The chain couples TRBV11-2 to TRBJ2-5; TRBD1 agrees at 10 bases. Germline V CDR1 and CDR2: SGHAT, FQNNGV. V trimming: 5 bases; J trimming: 0 bases; junction bases outside the gene matches: 3. CDR3 length equals 15 residues. CDR3 in amino acids: CASSRGQGYQETQYF. Written as DNA, the CDR3 is TGTGCCAGCAGCCGGGGACAGGGGTACCAAGAGACCCAGTACTTC.

V gene TRBV5-1 combines with J gene TRBJ1-1; 7 nucleotides agree with TRBD1. The ends lost 3 bases at V and 5 bases at J; junction bases unmatched: 10. The CDR3 is made up of 15 amino acids. Per the germline V gene, CDR1 is SGHRS and CDR2 is YFSETQ. The CDR3 sequence: CASSSKGARGTEAFF. For the CDR3, the DNA is TGCGCCAGCAGCTCAAAGGGGGCGCGAGGGACTGAAGCTTTCTTT.

This clone was seen a single time. The rearrangement uses TRBV5-4 and TRBJ1-4; TRBD1 is a possible D gene (6 bases). The CDR3 extends over 17 amino acids. V lost 4 bases to trimming and J lost 3 bases, with 19 bases between them. The germline V gene has CDR1 SGHNT and CDR2 YYREEE (reference sequence). For the CDR3, the DNA is TGTGCCAGCAGCATTGGACAGACCCCTACGTCTAATGAAAAACTGTTTTTT. Its translation: CASSIGQTPTSNEKLFF.

This chain uses TRBV19 with TRBJ1-1; 7 positions match TRBD1. The CDR3 has 14 residues. The V gene's germline CDR1 is LNHDA and CDR2 SQIVND (reference sequence). V lost 3 bases to trimming and J lost 10 bases; unmatched junction nucleotides: 11. In nucleotides, the CDR3 is TGTGCCAGTAGTATTTCGGGGGACAGTGTCTCAGCTTTCTTT. This encodes CASSISGDSVSAFF.

V and J are TRBV5-1 and TRBJ1-4; TRBD1 aligns across 10 bases. Germline values: CDR1 SGHRS, CDR2 YFSETQ. The CDR3 totals 18 residues. With 4 bases clipped from V and 4 bases from J, the junction kept 13 bases outside the gene matches. Here the CDR3 reads CASSPGGQGRSGNEKLFF. In nucleotides, the CDR3 is TGCGCCAGCAGCCCGGGGGGACAGGGGCGGTCCGGTAATGAAAAACTGTTTTTT. Supplemented by reference TRBV5-1 and TRBJ1-4, the full variable domain reads KAGVTQTPRYLIKTRGQQVTLSCSPISGHRSVSWYQQTPGQGLQFLFEYFSETQRNKGNFPGRFSGRQFSNSRSEMNVSTLELGDSALYLCASSPGGQGRSGNEKLFFGSGTQLSVL.

The count of this clone is one. This sample includes further DNA sequences coding for the same CDR3. This chain joins TRBV12-3 or TRBV12-4 and TRBJ1-1, with D tentatively TRBD1 (6 bases). Trimming removed 8 bases from V and 5 bases from J, with 12 bases in between. This CDR3 has 12 residues. DNA of the CDR3: TGTGCCAGCTCACAGGGCGGGACTGAAGCTTTCTTT. Amino acid sequence: CASSQGGTEAFF.

Here the CDR3 DNA reads TGTGCCAGCAGCGTAGGCTGGGCAGGGGGCTACACCTTC. Translation: CASSVGWAGGYTF. The V gene is TRBV9, the J gene TRBJ1-2; D is perhaps TRBD1 (5 bases). V lost 0 bases and J 8 bases, leaving 11 bases between the germline ends. The CDR3 is 13 amino acids. Germline loops: CDR1 SGDLS, CDR2 YYNGEE.

This rearrangement joins TRBV2 to TRBJ2-3; 8 bases are a match to TRBD1. With V trimmed by 5 bases and J by 5 bases, 6 bases remained unmatched. The CDR3 covers 14 residues. The germline CDR1 and CDR2 sequences are SNHLY and FYNNEI. The CDR3 spells CASSRTTGGDTQYF. The CDR3 DNA sequence: TGTGCCAGCAGTCGAACCACAGGGGGAGATACGCAGTATTTT.

The chain combines TRBV24-1 with TRBJ2-7, with 7 positions matching TRBD2. V lost 1 base to trimming and J lost 7 bases; unmatched junction nucleotides: 3. Looked up from germline, CDR1 is KGHDR and CDR2 is SFDVKD. This CDR3 contains 13 residues. For the CDR3, the DNA is TGTGCCACCAGTGATTTATCCGGGAGGGAGCAGTACTTC. This codes for CATSDLSGREQYF.